This entry lists 22 T cell receptor beta chains sequenced from one sample in a study of Ad26.COV2.S vaccination and SARS-CoV-2 variants. Assay used: immunoSEQ multiplex PCR; TCRdb lists only in-frame clones, some missing. In the table there are approximately 150,000 clones, 86% of which are singletons. The source material was peripheral blood, sampled after recovery from COVID-19. These receptors all stem from a human donor who had recovered from COVID-19.

The rearrangement links TRBV2 to TRBJ1-6, with D hard to call. CDR1 is SNHLY, CDR2 FYNNEI, per germline. The CDR3 sequence is 12 residues long. Trimming stripped 7 bases from V and 5 bases from J, with 6 bases between. CDR3 coding DNA: TGTGCCAGCAAAAGAGATAATTCACCCCTCCACTTT. This encodes CASKRDNSPLHF.

This clone was observed a handful of times. V is TRBV6-1 and J is TRBJ1-5, with no clear D. Per germline, CDR1 MNHNS and CDR2 SASEGT. CDR3 length: 16 residues. Trimming shortened V by 4 bases and J by 2 bases, and 15 bases separated the two germline ends. CDR3 DNA sequence: TGTGCCAGCAGTGGCTCAGTCGCCGGTGGCAATCAGCCCCAGCATTTT. As protein: CASSGSVAGGNQPQHF.

This sequence joins TRBV29-1 and TRBJ2-2; TRBD1 aligns across 7 bases. Germline V lookup: CDR1 SQVTM, CDR2 ANQGSEA. The CDR3 is 14 amino acids. V shed 4 bases and J 2 bases; nucleotides not matched to a gene: 4. The CDR3, as DNA: TGCAGCGTTGTGGGACAGAAAAACACCGGGGAGCTGTTTTTT. Protein product: CSVVGQKNTGELFF.

The gene calls are TRBV5-4 and TRBJ1-4, with TRBD1 identical over 9 bases. The V gene's germline CDR1 is SGHNT and CDR2 YYREEE (reference sequence). Trimming at V came to 0 bases and at J to 5 bases, leaving 2 bases not matched to a gene. This CDR3 spans 15 amino acids. Here the CDR3 DNA reads TGTGCCAGCAGCTTGGGTGGACAGGGGAATGAAAAACTGTTTTTT. Encoded protein: CASSLGGQGNEKLFF. The full variable domain, with the rest looked up from reference TRBV5-4 and TRBJ1-4, is ETGVTQSPTHLIKTRGQQVTLRCSSQSGHNTVSWYQQALGQGPQFIFQYYREEENGRGNFPPRFSGLQFPNYSSELNVNALELDDSALYLCASSLGGQGNEKLFFGSGTQLSVL.

The chain joins TRBV2 to TRBJ1-3; a weak D match, TRBD1 (5 bases). This CDR3 spans 13 amino acids. Germline V gene sequence: CDR1 SNHLY, CDR2 FYNNEI. The V end was cut by 9 bases, the J end by 0 bases, with 9 bases between. The CDR3 DNA sequence: TGTGCCAGTGGGACCCTCTCTGGAAACACCATATATTTT. As protein: CASGTLSGNTIYF.

The chain carries TRBV5-1 and TRBJ1-1; 8 bases agree with TRBD1. V trimming: 7 bases; J trimming: 5 bases; junction bases outside the gene matches: 7. The germline V gene has CDR1 SGHRS and CDR2 YFSETQ. CDR3 length equals 13 residues. This CDR3 is CASQGARWTEAFF. As DNA, the CDR3 is TGCGCCAGCCAGGGGGCTAGGTGGACTGAAGCTTTCTTT.

This chain joins TRBV7-2 and TRBJ2-1; D tentatively reads TRBD1 or TRBD2 (5 bases each). Trimming left V 0 bases short and J 8 bases short, with 14 bases between. Germline V gene lookup returns CDR1 SGHTA and CDR2 FQGNSA. This CDR3 comprises 15 residues. The CDR3 DNA follows: TGTGCCAGCAGCTTAGCGGGGGTAGGTATCCATGAGCAGTTCTTC. It encodes CASSLAGVGIHEQFF.

This sequence joins TRBV23-1 and TRBJ1-3; D is ambiguous. TRBV23-1 qualifies as an ORF whose function is uncertain. Between the trimmed V and J ends, which lost 4 bases and 6 bases, there was a span of 10 bases. CDR3 length: 13 amino acids. The CDR3 loop reads CASSLDEENTIYF. The CDR3 DNA reads TGCGCCAGCAGTCTGGACGAAGAAAACACCATATATTTT.

This clone showed up many times. The chain's CDR3 is CASSLSGTGGGNTIYF. CDR3 nucleotide sequence: TGTGCCAGCAGCTTATCCGGCACAGGGGGTGGAAACACCATATATTTT. The V call is TRBV7-2, the J call TRBJ1-3, with 8 bases identical to TRBD1. This CDR3 is 16 amino acids long. CDR1 is SGHTA, CDR2 FQGNSA, per germline. J was trimmed by 3 bases and V by 2 bases; bases with no gene match: 6.

CDR3 bases: TGTGCCATCAGTGGACGGCTCTACGAGCAGTACTTC. It codes for CAISGRLYEQYF. The chain recombines TRBV10-3 with TRBJ2-7; no firm D call. This CDR3 is built from 12 residues. Per the germline V gene, CDR1 is ENHRY and CDR2 is SYGVKD. The ends were cut back, 4 bases at V and 3 bases at J, with 7 bases in the middle.

The chain employs TRBV24-1 and TRBJ2-1; the D gene is possibly TRBD1 (6 bases). The V end was cut by 9 bases, the J end by 5 bases, with 22 bases between. Germline CDR1 and CDR2: KGHDR and SFDVKD. The CDR3 sequence is 16 residues long. CDR3 DNA: TGTGCCACCCAGGGACACAACGTGGGGATCGACAATGAGCAGTTCTTC. This gives the protein CATQGHNVGIDNEQFF.

The J gene is TRBJ1-2, the V gene TRBV28; maybe TRBD1 (6 bases). Trimming removed 9 bases from V and 8 bases from J, with 22 bases in between. The germline CDR1 and CDR2 sequences are MDHEN and SYDVKM. There are 14 residues in the CDR3. CDR3 region: CASLFGDKEYGYTF. DNA for the CDR3: TGTGCCAGTCTCTTTGGGGACAAGGAGTACGGCTACACCTTC.

V and J are TRBV27 and TRBJ1-1; 7 positions match TRBD1. The trim removed 0 bases at V and 6 bases at J, leaving 10 bases unmatched. Germline lookup yields CDR1 MNHEY and CDR2 SMNVEV (reference sequence). CDR3 length equals 16 residues. The chain's CDR3 is CASSLSSPGGRAEAFF. Here the CDR3 DNA reads TGTGCCAGCAGTTTATCATCCCCAGGGGGAAGGGCTGAAGCTTTCTTT.

The chain recombines TRBV18 with TRBJ1-5; D is possibly TRBD1 (6 bases). The germline CDR1 and CDR2 sequences are KGHSH and LQKENI. This CDR3 is 15 amino acids long. Trimming took off 5 bases at V and 1 base at J, with 12 bases between the two ends. In DNA form, the CDR3 reads TGTGCCAGCTCAATCGGACAGCTAAGCAATCAGCCCCAGCATTTT. Its protein product is CASSIGQLSNQPQHF.

The chain carries TRBV5-1 and TRBJ1-4; D is unresolved. With 0 bases removed from V and 0 bases from J, the gap between germline ends came to 9 bases. Germline V gene sequence: CDR1 SGHRS, CDR2 YFSETQ. The CDR3 is 16 amino acids. The CDR3 DNA reads TGCGCCAGCAGCTTGGACGGCCGAGCAACTAATGAAAAACTGTTTTTT. Its translation: CASSLDGRATNEKLFF.

The V gene is TRBV12-3 or TRBV12-4, the J gene TRBJ2-5; unclear D gene. This CDR3 comprises 13 residues. With 7 bases removed from V and 2 bases from J, the gap between germline ends came to 11 bases. The CDR3 coding sequence is TGTGCCAGCACCCGGACGGTACAAGAGACCCAGTACTTC. This gives the protein CASTRTVQETQYF.

The sample holds a few counts of this clone. The chain combines TRBV3-1 (or the pseudogene TRBV3-2) with TRBJ1-1; D is undetermined. Germline V lookup: CDR1 LGHDT, CDR2 YNNKEL (reference sequence). Trimming cost V 5 bases and J 2 bases, with 9 bases left between them. The CDR3 has 13 residues. This CDR3 reads CASSSTRNTEAFF. The CDR3 region has the DNA TGTGCCAGCAGCTCAACACGAAACACTGAAGCTTTCTTT.

This chain connects TRBV19 to TRBJ2-7, with 8 nucleotides matching TRBD1. The CDR3 has 14 amino acids. From germline, CDR1 is LNHDA and CDR2 SQIVND (reference sequence). Germline trimming cut 6 bases from V and 0 bases from J; bases unmatched to any gene: 4. CDR3 nucleotides: TGTGCCAGTAGCGCCGGGACAGGCTCCTACGAGCAGTACTTC. As protein: CASSAGTGSYEQYF.

The V gene is TRBV5-1, the J gene TRBJ1-1; 7 positions agree with TRBD1. This CDR3 has 15 amino acids. Germline V gene lookup returns CDR1 SGHRS and CDR2 YFSETQ. V trimming: 1 base; J trimming: 5 bases; junction bases outside the gene matches: 8. CDR3 DNA: TGCGCCAGCAGCTTGAGAGGGGGCCCGGAGACTGAAGCTTTCTTT. Amino acid sequence: CASSLRGGPETEAFF.

This clone came up once. The chain employs TRBV4-3 and TRBJ1-1; D gene ambiguous. This CDR3 comprises 14 residues. The V gene lost 0 bases and the J gene lost 4 bases, with 9 bases spanning the gap. Germline lookup yields CDR1 LGHNA and CDR2 YSLEER. DNA for the CDR3: TGCGCCAGCAGCCAAGACCCAAGAGGCACTGAAGCTTTCTTT. Translating it yields CASSQDPRGTEAFF.

This rearrangement joins TRBV6-5 to TRBJ2-3; D is ambiguous. Between the trimmed V and J ends, which lost 0 bases and 2 bases, there was a span of 12 bases. Germline V gene lookup returns CDR1 MNHEY and CDR2 SVGAGI. The CDR3 totals 16 residues. The CDR3 sequence: CASSYSPGGSTDTQYF. The CDR3 DNA is TGTGCCAGCAGTTACTCGCCCGGCGGCTCCACAGATACGCAGTATTTT.

In nucleotides, the CDR3 is TGTGCCAGCAGCGTCGGGGGGGCAGACACTGAAGCTTTCTTT. Residues: CASSVGGADTEAFF. The chain employs TRBV5-4 and TRBJ1-1; tentatively, D is TRBD1 (6 bases). The V end was cut by 4 bases, the J end by 3 bases, with 13 bases between. The CDR3 length is 14 residues. CDR1 SGHNT and CDR2 YYREEE come from the germline V gene (reference sequence).